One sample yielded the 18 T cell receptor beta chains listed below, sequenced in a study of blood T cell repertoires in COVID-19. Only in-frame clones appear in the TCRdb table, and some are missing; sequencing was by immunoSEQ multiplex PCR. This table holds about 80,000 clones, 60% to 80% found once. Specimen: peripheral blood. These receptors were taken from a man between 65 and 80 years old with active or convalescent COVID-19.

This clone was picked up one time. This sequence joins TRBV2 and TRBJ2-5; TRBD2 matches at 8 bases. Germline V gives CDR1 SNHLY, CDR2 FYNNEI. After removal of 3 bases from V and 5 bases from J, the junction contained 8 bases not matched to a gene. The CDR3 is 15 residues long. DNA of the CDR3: TGTGCCAGCAGTGAGACGGGGGGGCCGGGGGAGACCCAGTACTTC. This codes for CASSETGGPGETQYF.

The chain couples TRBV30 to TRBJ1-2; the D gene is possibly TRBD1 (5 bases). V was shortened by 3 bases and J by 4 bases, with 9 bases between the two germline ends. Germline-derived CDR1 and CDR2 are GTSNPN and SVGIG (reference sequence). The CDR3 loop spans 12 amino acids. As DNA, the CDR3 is TGTGCCTGGAGCCTAGGGGCCTATGGCTACACCTTC. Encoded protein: CAWSLGAYGYTF.

The CDR3 nucleotides read TGTGCCACCAGGGACGGGACAGGGTACACTGAAGCTTTCTTT. Its translation: CATRDGTGYTEAFF. The chain links TRBV24-1 to TRBJ1-1; TRBD1 matches 9 bases. The germline V gene encodes CDR1 KGHDR and CDR2 SFDVKD. The CDR3 is 14 amino acids. V shed 7 bases, J shed 3 bases, and the junction held 5 bases outside the gene matches.

The CDR3 region has the DNA TGTGCCACCAGCAGAGATCTAACAGGGGCTGGAAACACCATATATTTT. Residues: CATSRDLTGAGNTIYF. The chain links TRBV15 to TRBJ1-3; 7 bases align to TRBD1. The V segment lost 0 bases and the J segment 2 bases; nucleotides outside the gene matches: 4. Germline CDR1 reads LNHNV; CDR2 reads YYDKDF (reference sequence). The CDR3 extends over 16 amino acids.

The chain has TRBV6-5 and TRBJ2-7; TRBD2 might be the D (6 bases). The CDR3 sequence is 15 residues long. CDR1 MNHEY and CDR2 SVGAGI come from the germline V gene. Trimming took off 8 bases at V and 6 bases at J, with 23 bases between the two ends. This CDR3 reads CASAPPGSIFREQYF. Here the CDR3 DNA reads TGTGCCAGCGCCCCCCCCGGGAGCATTTTCCGCGAGCAGTACTTC.

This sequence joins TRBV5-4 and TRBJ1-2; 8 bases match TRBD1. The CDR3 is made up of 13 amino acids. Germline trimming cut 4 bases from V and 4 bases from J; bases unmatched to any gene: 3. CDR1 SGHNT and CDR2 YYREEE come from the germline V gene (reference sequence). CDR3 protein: CASSAGQAYGYTF. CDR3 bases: TGTGCCAGCAGCGCGGGACAGGCCTATGGCTACACCTTC.

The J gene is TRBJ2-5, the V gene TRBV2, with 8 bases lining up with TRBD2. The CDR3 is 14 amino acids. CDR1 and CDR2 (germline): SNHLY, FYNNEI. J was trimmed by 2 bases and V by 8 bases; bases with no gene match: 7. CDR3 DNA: TGTGCCAGCCTGACCACTAGCGGACAAGAGACCCAGTACTTC. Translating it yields CASLTTSGQETQYF.

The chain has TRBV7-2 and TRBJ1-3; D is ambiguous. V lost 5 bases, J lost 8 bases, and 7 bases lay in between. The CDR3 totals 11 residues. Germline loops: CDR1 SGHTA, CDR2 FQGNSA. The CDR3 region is CASSPSYTIYF. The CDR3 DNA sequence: TGTGCCAGCAGCCCGAGTTACACCATATATTTT.

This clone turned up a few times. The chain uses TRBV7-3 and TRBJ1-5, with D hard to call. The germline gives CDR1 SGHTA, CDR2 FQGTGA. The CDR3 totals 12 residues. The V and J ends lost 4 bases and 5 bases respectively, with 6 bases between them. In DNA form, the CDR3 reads TGTGCCAGCAGCTCAGTGTATCAGCCCCAGCATTTT. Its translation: CASSSVYQPQHF. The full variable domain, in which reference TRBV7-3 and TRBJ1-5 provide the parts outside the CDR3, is GAGVSQTPSNKVTEKGKYVELRCDPISGHTALYWYRQSLGQGPEFLIYFQGTGAADDSGLPNDRFFAVRPEGSVSTLKIQRTERGDSAVYLCASSSVYQPQHFGDGTRLSIL.

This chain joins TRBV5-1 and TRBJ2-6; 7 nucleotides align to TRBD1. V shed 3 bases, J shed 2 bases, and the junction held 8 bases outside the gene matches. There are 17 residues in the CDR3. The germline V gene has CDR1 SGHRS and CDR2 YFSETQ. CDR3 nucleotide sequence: TGCGCCAGCAGCTCAGGACAGGTCTCCCCTGGGGCCAACGTCCTGACTTTC. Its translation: CASSSGQVSPGANVLTF.

The CDR3 protein is CASNSGSSGANVLTF. CDR3 sequence (DNA): TGTGCCAGCAATTCGGGGAGCTCTGGGGCCAACGTCCTGACTTTC. The chain has TRBV28 and TRBJ2-6, with D maybe TRBD2 (5 bases). With 7 bases removed from V and 0 bases from J, the gap between germline ends came to 10 bases. Germline values: CDR1 MDHEN, CDR2 SYDVKM. There are 15 residues in the CDR3.

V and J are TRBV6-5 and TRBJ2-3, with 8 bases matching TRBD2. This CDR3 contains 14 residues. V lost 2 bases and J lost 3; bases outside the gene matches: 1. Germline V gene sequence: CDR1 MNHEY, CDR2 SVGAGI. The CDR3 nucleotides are TGTGCCAGCAGTTACCGGGGGGGGACAGATACGCAGTATTTT. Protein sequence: CASSYRGGTDTQYF.

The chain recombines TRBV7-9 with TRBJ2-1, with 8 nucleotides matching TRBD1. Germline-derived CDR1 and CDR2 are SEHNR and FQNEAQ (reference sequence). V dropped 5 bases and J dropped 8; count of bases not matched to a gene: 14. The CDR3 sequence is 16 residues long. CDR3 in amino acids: CASSLGQGRGGDEQFF. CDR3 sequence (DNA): TGTGCCAGCAGCCTCGGACAGGGACGCGGTGGCGATGAGCAGTTCTTC.

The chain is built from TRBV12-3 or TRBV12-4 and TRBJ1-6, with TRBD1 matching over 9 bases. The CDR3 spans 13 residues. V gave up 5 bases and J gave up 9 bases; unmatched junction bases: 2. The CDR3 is CASSLQGASPLHF. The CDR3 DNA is TGTGCCAGCAGTCTACAGGGGGCTTCACCCCTCCACTTT.

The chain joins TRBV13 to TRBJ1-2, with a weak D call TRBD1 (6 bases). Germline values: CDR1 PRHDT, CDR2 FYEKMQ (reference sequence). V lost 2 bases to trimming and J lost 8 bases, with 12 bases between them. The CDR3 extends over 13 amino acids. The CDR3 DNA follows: TGTGCCAGCAGCTTACAGGGGAACCGAGGCTACACCTTC. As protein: CASSLQGNRGYTF.

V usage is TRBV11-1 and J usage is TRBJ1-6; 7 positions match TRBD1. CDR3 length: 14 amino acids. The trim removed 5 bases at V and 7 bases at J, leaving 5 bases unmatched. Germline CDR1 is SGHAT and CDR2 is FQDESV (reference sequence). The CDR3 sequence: CASSRQGRNSPLHF. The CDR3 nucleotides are TGTGCCAGCAGCCGACAGGGCAGGAATTCACCCCTCCACTTT.

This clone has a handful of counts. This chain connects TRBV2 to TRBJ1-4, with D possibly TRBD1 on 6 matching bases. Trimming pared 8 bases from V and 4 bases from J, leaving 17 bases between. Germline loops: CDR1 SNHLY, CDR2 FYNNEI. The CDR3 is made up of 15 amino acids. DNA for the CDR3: TGTGCCAGCCAGGACAGTCAAGGGTATAATGAAAAACTGTTTTTT. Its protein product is CASQDSQGYNEKLFF.

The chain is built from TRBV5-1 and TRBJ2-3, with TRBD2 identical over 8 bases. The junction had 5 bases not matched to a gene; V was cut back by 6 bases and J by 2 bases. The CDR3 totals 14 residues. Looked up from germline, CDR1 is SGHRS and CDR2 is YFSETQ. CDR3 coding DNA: TGCGCCAGCAAGATGACTAGCGTCACAGATACGCAGTATTTT. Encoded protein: CASKMTSVTDTQYF.